The 28 T cell receptor beta chains reported below all come from one sample, sequenced in a study of shared clonotypes between healthy human individuals. Profiled with immunoSEQ multiplex PCR; TCRdb holds only in-frame clones, not every one. This sample has hundreds of thousands of clones, with about 95% found just once. The naive CD8 population came from CD45RO-negative cells selected for CCR7, without terminally differentiated effector memory CD45RA+ cells. Sample: naive CD8+ T cells sorted from blood. These receptors originate from a young woman in good health.

J is TRBJ2-7 and V is TRBV2, with D maybe TRBD2 (6 bases). Germline V gives CDR1 SNHLY, CDR2 FYNNEI. The V end lost 4 bases, the J end lost 1 base, and 11 bases lay between the germline ends. CDR3 length equals 14 residues. In DNA form, the CDR3 reads TGTGCCAGCAGTGGGTCTAGCGTATCCTACGAGCAGTACTTC. This gives the protein CASSGSSVSYEQYF.

V gene TRBV6-1 combines with J gene TRBJ1-1; weak D call: TRBD1 (6 bases). Germline V gene data show CDR1 as MNHNS and CDR2 as SASEGT. The CDR3 consists of 15 residues. V lost 0 bases to trimming and J lost 5 bases, with 13 bases between them. CDR3: CASSEAWGARTEAFF. Written as DNA, the CDR3 is TGTGCCAGCAGTGAAGCTTGGGGGGCGCGAACTGAAGCTTTCTTT.

Notes on this clone: One junction end does not reproduce the germline sequence, and a read error may be involved. This rearrangement joins TRBV4-1 to TRBJ2-7; 8 bases line up with TRBD1. This CDR3 has 16 residues. In germline, CDR1 is MGHRA, CDR2 YSYEKL. As DNA, the CDR3 is TGCGCCAGCAGCGAAGAGTACCGGGACAGGCCCTACGAGCAGTACTTC. Amino acid sequence: CASSEEYRDRPYEQYF.

The CDR3 loop reads CASSNRDQPYEQYF. CDR3 nucleotides: TGTGCCAGCAGCAACCGGGACCAACCCTACGAGCAGTACTTC. This chain links TRBV7-9 with TRBJ2-7; D tentatively reads TRBD1 or TRBD2 (5 bases each). The CDR3 consists of 14 residues. V was clipped by 5 bases and J by 2 bases, with 13 bases between them. Per the germline V gene, CDR1 is SEHNR and CDR2 is FQNEAQ (reference sequence).

The J gene is TRBJ1-5, the V gene TRBV15, with a weak D call TRBD1 (5 bases). CDR3 length: 16 amino acids. CDR1 and CDR2 from the germline V gene are LNHNV and YYDKDF (reference sequence). V lost 0 bases and J lost 7, with 16 bases in between. In DNA, the CDR3 is TGTGCCACCAGCAGAGAAGGGCAGGGTAACGGACAGCCCCAGCATTTT. It is translated as CATSREGQGNGQPQHF.

The V call is TRBV7-8, the J call TRBJ2-1; TRBD2 aligns across 9 bases. Germline CDR1 SGHVS, CDR2 FQNEAQ. V shed 1 base and J 0 bases; nucleotides not matched to a gene: 13. There are 20 residues in the CDR3. The CDR3 spells CASSLGLAGGVLSSYNEQFF. The CDR3 DNA sequence: TGTGCCAGCAGCTTAGGCCTGGCGGGAGGGGTTTTGAGCTCCTACAATGAGCAGTTCTTC.

This sequence joins TRBV5-6 and TRBJ2-2; TRBD1 matches at 8 bases. Germline V gene data show CDR1 as SGHDT and CDR2 as YYEEEE. V was clipped by 2 bases and J by 7 bases; unmatched bases: 4. CDR3 length equals 14 residues. CDR3 in DNA: TGTGCCAGCAGCTTACGACAGGGGTACGGGGAGCTGTTTTTT. It translates to CASSLRQGYGELFF.

The chain uses TRBV28 and TRBJ2-3; maybe TRBD2 (6 bases). Germline loops: CDR1 MDHEN, CDR2 SYDVKM. The CDR3 runs to 16 residues. V was clipped by 7 bases and J by 4 bases, with 21 bases between them. The CDR3 DNA reads as TGTGCCAGCAATTCGCGGTGGGAAGGGACTGCAGATACGCAGTATTTT. Translated: CASNSRWEGTADTQYF.

The chain employs TRBV4-1 and TRBJ2-7, with unresolved D. Trimming took off 0 bases at V and 2 bases at J, with 14 bases between the two ends. The V gene's germline CDR1 is MGHRA and CDR2 YSYEKL. This CDR3 region has 16 residues. The CDR3 region is CASSQDIPVNAYEQYF. Here the CDR3 DNA reads TGCGCCAGCAGCCAAGATATACCCGTCAATGCCTACGAGCAGTACTTC.

This rearrangement joins TRBV7-8 to TRBJ1-2; D unclear. This CDR3 region has 13 residues. CDR1 and CDR2 (germline): SGHVS, FQNEAQ. The V and J ends lost 5 bases and 4 bases respectively, with 11 bases between them. The CDR3 sequence is CASSLRAAYGYTF. In DNA form, the CDR3 reads TGTGCCAGCAGCCTCCGGGCCGCCTATGGCTACACCTTC.

The chain combines TRBV6-1 with TRBJ2-4; D gene uncertain. Germline values: CDR1 MNHNS, CDR2 SASEGT. Deletions cut 1 base from V and 2 bases from J, with 15 bases between. The CDR3 spans 17 residues. CDR3 residues: CASSEGPSRIPKNIQYF. The CDR3 nucleotides read TGTGCCAGCAGTGAAGGACCCTCACGGATTCCCAAAAACATTCAGTACTTC.

The rearrangement joins TRBV6-1 to TRBJ2-1; 11 positions agree with TRBD2. The CDR3 is 16 residues long. V was clipped by 2 bases and J by 8 bases; unmatched bases: 8. Looked up from germline, CDR1 is MNHNS and CDR2 is SASEGT. The CDR3 nucleotides read TGTGCCAGCAGTGAATACGGACTAGCGGGTGGGTATGAGCAGTTCTTC. This encodes CASSEYGLAGGYEQFF.

V is TRBV19 and J is TRBJ1-5; TRBD1 matches at 9 bases. Germline CDR1 reads LNHDA; CDR2 reads SQIVND (reference sequence). The CDR3 is made up of 13 amino acids. J lost 10 bases, V lost 5 bases, and 6 bases had no gene match. The DNA for the CDR3 is TGTGCCAGTAGTGGGACAGGGATCGAACCCCAGCATTTT. This translates into CASSGTGIEPQHF.

This chain uses TRBV15 with TRBJ1-1; D unresolved. Germline CDR1 reads LNHNV; CDR2 reads YYDKDF (reference sequence). The CDR3 is 13 residues long. Trimming shortened V by 0 bases and J by 7 bases, and 9 bases separated the two germline ends. Here the CDR3 reads CATSRDTVNEAFF. In DNA form, the CDR3 reads TGTGCCACCAGCAGAGATACAGTGAATGAAGCTTTCTTT.

V and J are TRBV5-4 and TRBJ1-4; D unclear. Germline V gene lookup returns CDR1 SGHNT and CDR2 YYREEE (reference sequence). The V and J ends lost 1 base and 12 bases respectively, with 10 bases between them. The CDR3 loop spans 12 amino acids. CDR3 DNA: TGTGCCAGCAGCTTGAACGGTTTGGAACTGTTTTTT. It encodes CASSLNGLELFF.

V usage is TRBV25-1 and J usage is TRBJ1-2, with D perhaps TRBD1 (5 bases). Germline CDR1 and CDR2: MGHDK and SYGVNS. V dropped 3 bases and J dropped 3 bases, with 17 bases sitting between them. The CDR3 covers 16 residues. CDR3 sequence: CASSDPSDSNDYGYTF. In DNA form, the CDR3 reads TGTGCCAGCAGTGACCCCTCAGACAGCAACGACTATGGCTACACCTTC.

The V and J genes are TRBV2 and TRBJ2-7, with TRBD2 as a possible D gene (6 bases). CDR1 SNHLY and CDR2 FYNNEI come from the germline V gene. Between the trimmed V and J ends, which lost 6 bases and 7 bases, there was a span of 13 bases. This CDR3 contains 12 residues. CDR3: CASSRLEEEQYF. The CDR3 DNA reads TGTGCCAGCAGCAGACTAGAGGAGGAGCAGTACTTC.

The genes are TRBV30 and TRBJ2-7, with TRBD1 matching over 7 bases. Germline CDR1 reads GTSNPN; CDR2 reads SVGIG (reference sequence). The CDR3 totals 14 residues. V shed 4 bases and J 1 base; nucleotides not matched to a gene: 7. The CDR3 DNA reads TGTGCCTGGAATACCGGGACAGCTTCCTACGAGCAGTACTTC. Protein sequence: CAWNTGTASYEQYF. Combining the CDR3 with reference TRBV30 and TRBJ2-7 gives the whole variable domain SQTIHQWPATLVQPVGSPLSLECTVEGTSNPNLYWYRQAAGRGLQLLFYSVGIGQISSEVPQNLSASRPQDRQFILSSKKLLLSDSGFYLCAWNTGTASYEQYFGPGTRLTVT.

This sequence joins TRBV16 and TRBJ1-4; D uncertain. The CDR3 is made up of 15 amino acids. The germline V gene encodes CDR1 KGHSY and CDR2 FQNENV. V shed 8 bases and J shed 5 bases, with 18 bases lying between them. CDR3 in DNA: TGTGCCAGCTCACCGGGGAGAGAGGTGAATGAAAAACTGTTTTTT. This encodes CASSPGREVNEKLFF.

V usage is TRBV28 and J usage is TRBJ2-1; TRBD1 aligns across 9 bases. The germline V gene has CDR1 MDHEN and CDR2 SYDVKM. The junction had 16 bases not matched to a gene; V was cut back by 7 bases and J by 12 bases. CDR3 size: 15 residues. CDR3 DNA sequence: TGTGCCAGCACTCCGCCGGGACAGGGTGACCTGGGGCAGTTCTTC. Translated, it gives CASTPPGQGDLGQFF.

The rearrangement uses TRBV9 and TRBJ1-1, with unresolved D. CDR3 length: 15 residues. The V end was cut by 3 bases, the J end by 4 bases, with 16 bases between. Germline V lookup: CDR1 SGDLS, CDR2 YYNGEE. The CDR3 bases are TGTGCCAGCAGCGGTGACATCCAGTTGGGCACTGAAGCTTTCTTT. This encodes CASSGDIQLGTEAFF.

This rearrangement joins TRBV6-5 to TRBJ1-1; the D gene is possibly TRBD1 (5 bases). The CDR3 runs 14 residues. From germline, CDR1 is MNHEY and CDR2 SVGAGI. Between the trimmed V and J ends, which lost 0 bases and 7 bases, there was a span of 12 bases. CDR3 sequence reads: CASSYSIQGVEAFF. CDR3 bases: TGTGCCAGCAGTTACTCGATCCAGGGAGTTGAAGCTTTCTTT.

This clone has a single count. Other DNA sequences in this specimen translate into the identical CDR3. This chain links TRBV27 with TRBJ2-7, with a weak D call TRBD1 (5 bases). The CDR3 is 13 residues long. From germline, CDR1 is MNHEY and CDR2 SMNVEV (reference sequence). V gave up 2 bases and J gave up 4 bases, with 9 bases separating them. The CDR3: CASSLRGSYEQYF. The CDR3 DNA follows: TGTGCCAGCAGTTTAAGGGGCTCGTACGAGCAGTACTTC.

With respect to this clone: Other DNA sequences in the same sample also yield this CDR3. J is TRBJ2-7 and V is TRBV9, with TRBD2 matching over 7 bases. Germline V gene data show CDR1 as SGDLS and CDR2 as YYNGEE. Trimming took 0 bases from V and 0 from J; bases not matched to a gene: 0. CDR3 size: 14 residues. The CDR3 DNA reads TGTGCCAGCAGCGTAGGCGGGAGCTCCTACGAGCAGTACTTC. It codes for CASSVGGSSYEQYF.

This clone occurred a few times. Written as DNA, the CDR3 is TGTGCCAGCAGCACAGGTGGCCACGAGCAGTACTTC. Protein product: CASSTGGHEQYF. The gene calls are TRBV7-9 and TRBJ2-7; the D gene is possibly TRBD1 (5 bases). The CDR3 consists of 12 residues. Germline-derived CDR1 and CDR2 are SEHNR and FQNEAQ (reference sequence). V lost 5 bases, J lost 5 bases, and 10 bases lay in between.

A note on this clone: The same CDR3 also results from other DNA sequences found in this sample. The chain carries TRBV9 and TRBJ1-1, with D tentatively TRBD1 (5 bases). Germline CDR1 is SGDLS and CDR2 is YYNGEE. This CDR3 contains 13 residues. V gave up 0 bases and J gave up 3 bases, with 6 bases separating them. DNA for the CDR3: TGTGCCAGCAGCGTAGGGGGACACACTGAAGCTTTCTTT. Translation: CASSVGGHTEAFF.

This chain joins TRBV4-1 and TRBJ1-1; a weak D match, TRBD1 (5 bases). The length of the CDR3 is 13 residues. From germline, CDR1 is MGHRA and CDR2 YSYEKL. V lost 1 base and J lost 6, with 9 bases in between. This chain's CDR3 is CASSQVRGAEAFF. The CDR3 region has the DNA TGCGCCAGCAGCCAAGTGAGGGGCGCTGAAGCTTTCTTT.

J is TRBJ2-7 and V is TRBV10-3; 9 bases map to TRBD2. CDR1 is ENHRY, CDR2 SYGVKD, per germline. Trimming at V came to 0 bases and at J to 5 bases, leaving 8 bases not matched to a gene. The CDR3 is 16 residues long. The CDR3 is CAISESLAGAINEQYF. The CDR3 bases are TGTGCCATCAGTGAGTCCTTAGCGGGAGCCATCAACGAGCAGTACTTC.